Shown below are 6 T cell receptor beta chains from a single sample sequenced in a study of cytomegalovirus exposure and HLA in healthy donors. It was with 60 Vbeta and 13 Jbeta primers that the PCR ran. Profiled with immunoSEQ multiplex PCR; TCRdb holds only in-frame clones, not every one. In total, the table holds under 45,000 clones. Sequencing used PBMCs. These receptors all stem from a male donor in good health and CMV-seronegative.

The chain uses TRBV15 and TRBJ2-1; a weak D match, TRBD2 (6 bases). The CDR3 loop spans 16 amino acids. Trimming removed 2 bases from V and 3 bases from J, with 14 bases in between. CDR1 and CDR2 (germline): LNHNV, YYDKDF (reference sequence). This CDR3 is CATSRTPWGGYNEQFF. The CDR3 region has the DNA TGTGCCACCAGCAGAACCCCTTGGGGAGGCTACAATGAGCAGTTCTTC.

V and J are TRBV9 and TRBJ1-4; D is ambiguous. In germline, CDR1 is SGDLS, CDR2 YYNGEE. This CDR3 has 15 residues. Trimming removed 1 base from V and 5 bases from J, with 12 bases in between. CDR3 sequence: CASSVNGRSNEKLFF. CDR3 sequence (DNA): TGTGCCAGCAGCGTAAATGGCAGGTCGAATGAAAAACTGTTTTTT.

The chain links TRBV5-1 to TRBJ1-3; D gene unclear. The germline CDR1 and CDR2 sequences are SGHRS and YFSETQ. The CDR3 totals 17 residues. Trimming removed 4 bases at V and 4 bases at J, with 21 bases between. The CDR3 sequence: CASSPGPGRPGGNTIYF. The CDR3 DNA reads TGCGCCAGCAGCCCAGGCCCCGGGAGGCCGGGAGGAAACACCATATATTTT.

V usage is TRBV4-1 and J usage is TRBJ2-2; 11 nucleotides align to TRBD1. The V and J ends lost 2 bases and 2 bases, in that order; junction bases with no gene match: 4. The V gene's germline CDR1 is MGHRA and CDR2 YSYEKL. This CDR3 contains 17 residues. The CDR3 here is CASSQRDRGGNTGELFF. The CDR3, as DNA: TGCGCCAGCAGCCAACGGGACAGGGGGGGCAACACCGGGGAGCTGTTTTTT.

V usage is TRBV27 and J usage is TRBJ2-7; the D is unclear. Looked up from germline, CDR1 is MNHEY and CDR2 is SMNVEV (reference sequence). This CDR3 has 13 amino acids. V was trimmed by 3 bases and J by 4 bases, leaving 10 bases between them. CDR3 residues: CASSFFSGYEQYF. CDR3 bases: TGTGCCAGCAGTTTTTTTTCCGGTTACGAGCAGTACTTC.

The chain recombines TRBV19 with TRBJ2-5, with 7 bases that match TRBD2. The germline V gene has CDR1 LNHDA and CDR2 SQIVND (reference sequence). V trimming: 5 bases; J trimming: 3 bases; junction bases outside the gene matches: 6. The CDR3 has 14 amino acids. CDR3 DNA: TGTGCCAGTAGTGACCAGGGAGGGGAAGAGACCCAGTACTTC. This codes for CASSDQGGEETQYF.